These 12 T cell receptor beta chains were sequenced from one sample in a study of cytomegalovirus exposure and HLA in healthy donors. 13 Jbeta primers and 60 Vbeta primers were used for the PCR. The data were produced by immunoSEQ multiplex PCR, yet TCRdb's version contains in-frame clones alone and is incomplete. Among about 150,000 clones, 76% were seen once, and the ten largest hold around 2%. Specimen: PBMCs. Source of these receptors: a woman between 35 and 50 years old in good health and CMV-seronegative.

The V and J genes are TRBV5-1 and TRBJ1-2; D perhaps matches TRBD1 (5 bases). Deletions cut 4 bases from V and 3 bases from J, with 16 bases between. The CDR3 contains 15 residues. CDR1 and CDR2 (germline): SGHRS, YFSETQ. The CDR3 DNA reads as TGCGCCAGCAGCCATACCTCGGACACCGACTATGGCTACACCTTC. Translated, it gives CASSHTSDTDYGYTF.

Only a few counts were recorded for this clone. This chain links TRBV4-1 with TRBJ1-3, with D uncertain. Germline values: CDR1 MGHRA, CDR2 YSYEKL. Trimming left V 4 bases short and J 1 base short, with 8 bases between. This CDR3 is 14 amino acids long. The chain's CDR3 is CASSREHSGNTIYF. The CDR3 DNA reads as TGCGCCAGCAGCCGAGAACATTCTGGAAACACCATATATTTT.

CDR3 nucleotide sequence: TGCGCCAGCAGCGGCGACATCGTGGGAGGCACAGATACGCAGTATTTT. Amino acid sequence: CASSGDIVGGTDTQYF. This rearrangement joins TRBV5-1 to TRBJ2-3; tentatively, D is TRBD2 (5 bases). The V and J ends lost 4 bases and 1 base respectively, with 16 bases between them. CDR1 and CDR2 (germline): SGHRS, YFSETQ. The CDR3 totals 16 residues. The full variable domain, completed using reference TRBV5-1 and TRBJ2-3, is KAGVTQTPRYLIKTRGQQVTLSCSPISGHRSVSWYQQTPGQGLQFLFEYFSETQRNKGNFPGRFSGRQFSNSRSEMNVSTLELGDSALYLCASSGDIVGGTDTQYFGPGTRLTVL.

The genes are TRBV11-2 and TRBJ2-7; 7 nucleotides align to TRBD1. Losses at the gene ends were 0 bases for V and 2 bases for J; bases not matched to a gene: 4. Germline V lookup: CDR1 SGHAT, CDR2 FQNNGV. The CDR3 length is 15 residues. The CDR3 is CASSLERDRTYEQYF. The CDR3 DNA reads TGTGCCAGCAGCTTAGAACGGGACAGAACCTACGAGCAGTACTTC.

The chain is built from TRBV5-8 and TRBJ2-7; D is unclear. This CDR3 spans 14 amino acids. Germline V gene lookup returns CDR1 SGHTS and CDR2 YDEGEE. V was trimmed by 0 bases and J by 3 bases, leaving 10 bases between them. DNA for the CDR3: TGTGCCAGCAGCTTGGTGGCGGTTAACTACGAGCAGTACTTC. It encodes CASSLVAVNYEQYF.

This clone was seen only a few times. V gene TRBV30 combines with J gene TRBJ1-1, with 10 nucleotides matching TRBD1. The CDR3 contains 14 residues. V was pared by 3 bases and J by 8 bases, with 9 bases of the junction left unmatched. Germline CDR1 GTSNPN, CDR2 SVGIG (reference sequence). This chain's CDR3 is CAWSRDRGRLEAFF. The CDR3 coding sequence is TGTGCCTGGAGCAGAGACAGGGGGCGACTGGAAGCTTTCTTT. The variable domain in full, completed from reference TRBV30 and TRBJ1-1, reads SQTIHQWPATLVQPVGSPLSLECTVEGTSNPNLYWYRQAAGRGLQLLFYSVGIGQISSEVPQNLSASRPQDRQFILSSKKLLLSDSGFYLCAWSRDRGRLEAFFGQGTRLTVV.

In its sample, this clone was seen a few times. The V and J genes are TRBV5-1 and TRBJ2-5; perhaps TRBD2 as D (5 bases). CDR3 length: 14 residues. CDR1 and CDR2 from the germline V gene are SGHRS and YFSETQ. V lost 4 bases and J lost 5, with 15 bases in between. Here the CDR3 DNA reads TGCGCCAGCAGCGCGGACTCCCGAGGGGAGACCCAGTACTTC. It is translated as CASSADSRGETQYF.

The rearrangement links TRBV18 to TRBJ2-1, with 8 bases matching TRBD1. The germline gives CDR1 KGHSH, CDR2 LQKENI. There are 15 residues in the CDR3. V dropped 1 base and J dropped 3; count of bases not matched to a gene: 2. DNA for the CDR3: TGTGCCAGCTCACCACAGGGGACAGGCTACAATGAGCAGTTCTTC. It yields the protein CASSPQGTGYNEQFF.

The rearrangement uses TRBV30 and TRBJ2-5; TRBD2 might be the D (5 bases). This CDR3 is 13 amino acids long. The germline V gene encodes CDR1 GTSNPN and CDR2 SVGIG (reference sequence). Trimming shortened V by 3 bases and J by 4 bases, and 12 bases separated the two germline ends. CDR3 region: CAWRRRAGETQYF. The CDR3 region has the DNA TGTGCCTGGAGACGACGGGCGGGAGAGACCCAGTACTTC. Full variable domain (remainder filled in from reference TRBV30 and TRBJ2-5): SQTIHQWPATLVQPVGSPLSLECTVEGTSNPNLYWYRQAAGRGLQLLFYSVGIGQISSEVPQNLSASRPQDRQFILSSKKLLLSDSGFYLCAWRRRAGETQYFGPGTRLLVL.

CDR3 sequence reads: CASRISGGTFREQYF. The CDR3 DNA sequence: TGTGCCAGCAGGATTTCTGGCGGGACTTTCCGGGAGCAGTACTTC. The chain recombines TRBV28 with TRBJ2-7; maybe TRBD2 (6 bases). Germline CDR1 reads MDHEN; CDR2 reads SYDVKM. Trimming shortened V by 6 bases and J by 7 bases, and 22 bases separated the two germline ends. The CDR3 loop spans 15 amino acids.

There are a few counts of this clone. This rearrangement joins TRBV19 to TRBJ1-2; 12 bases align to TRBD1. The CDR3 contains 15 residues. CDR1 and CDR2 from the germline V gene are LNHDA and SQIVND (reference sequence). With V trimmed by 6 bases and J by 4 bases, 6 bases remained unmatched. This CDR3 is CASRGQGAISYGYTF. CDR3 nucleotides: TGTGCCAGTAGGGGACAGGGGGCAATCAGCTATGGCTACACCTTC. Full variable domain (outside the CDR3, taken from reference TRBV19 and TRBJ1-2): DGGITQSPKYLFRKEGQNVTLSCEQNLNHDAMYWYRQDPGQGLRLIYYSQIVNDFQKGDIAEGYSVSREKKESFPLTVTSAQKNPTAFYLCASRGQGAISYGYTFGSGTRLTVV.

This chain uses TRBV7-9 with TRBJ2-2, with 9 bases matching TRBD1. This CDR3 has 15 amino acids. Trimming at V came to 5 bases and at J to 5 bases, leaving 6 bases not matched to a gene. Germline CDR1 reads SEHNR; CDR2 reads FQNEAQ (reference sequence). CDR3 residues: CASSPYGQGTGELFF. CDR3 nucleotides: TGTGCCAGCAGCCCCTACGGACAGGGGACCGGGGAGCTGTTTTTT. The full variable domain, with the rest looked up from reference TRBV7-9 and TRBJ2-2, is DTGVSQNPRHKITKRGQNVTFRCDPISEHNRLYWYRQTLGQGPEFLTYFQNEAQLEKSRLLSDRFSAERPKGSFSTLEIQRTEQGDSAMYLCASSPYGQGTGELFFGEGSRLTVL.